This TCR beta chain derives from a study of blood T cell repertoires in COVID-19. Study information: The samples span acute and convalescent COVID-19 from the United States, Italy and Spain. T cells, B-cell-depleted T cells, or PBMCs supplied cDNA or gDNA.

The junction had 7 bases not matched to a gene; V was cut back by 4 bases and J by 4 bases. The CDR3 contains 14 residues. The germline V gene has CDR1 SGHRS and CDR2 YFSETQ. Under the authors' procedure: Reference gene primer amplification gave estimated nucleated cell counts. The assay was immunoSEQ multiplex PCR, and TCRdb's table has in-frame clones only and misses some. V and J calls and clone size are as listed in that table; D and trimming were resolved from the DNA. The data show about 260,000 clones, 85% to 90% seen once. This TCR was sampled from a woman between 40 and 50 years old with acute or convalescent COVID-19. The chain has TRBV5-1 and TRBJ2-5; 7 bases align to TRBD1. The sample taken for sequencing was peripheral blood. The CDR3 coding sequence is TGCGCCAGCAGCCCCCAGGGGGTCCTAGAGACCCAGTACTTC. Translating it yields CASSPQGVLETQYF.